This entry features one T cell receptor (beta chain) sequence. The data originate from a study of OX40 agonist ivuxolimab in advanced cancers. About the research overall: Every 2 weeks, patients got intravenous ivuxolimab at one of six dose levels (0.01-10 mg/kg). Partial responses were achieved by three patients: one hepatocellular carcinoma, two cutaneous melanoma.

There are 16 residues in the CDR3. Germline CDR1 reads SGHNT; CDR2 reads YENEEA. Trimming shortened V by 5 bases and J by 4 bases, and 18 bases separated the two germline ends. Assay used: immunoSEQ multiplex PCR; TCRdb lists only in-frame clones, some missing. The repertoire holds about 70,000 clones, roughly 80% seen once, with 6.5% to 7.5% in the top ten. The clonotype comes from an adult with an advanced solid tumor such as melanoma, head and neck, liver or kidney cancer. The chain recombines TRBV11-3 with TRBJ2-4, with D perhaps matching TRBD1 or TRBD2 (5 bases each). The sequences come from CD4+ or CD8+ T cells sorted from blood, collected in a trial of the OX40 agonist ivuxolimab. CDR3 amino acids: CASSPRWGKWKNIQYF. Written as DNA, the CDR3 is TGTGCCAGCAGCCCCCGTTGGGGGAAATGGAAAAACATTCAGTACTTC. Together with reference TRBV11-3 and TRBJ2-4, the CDR3 gives the full variable domain: EAGVVQSPRYKIIEKKQPVAFWCNPISGHNTLYWYLQNLGQGPELLIRYENEEAVDDSQLPKDRFSAERLKGVDSTLKIQPAELGDSAVYLCASSPRWGKWKNIQYFGAGTRLSVL.